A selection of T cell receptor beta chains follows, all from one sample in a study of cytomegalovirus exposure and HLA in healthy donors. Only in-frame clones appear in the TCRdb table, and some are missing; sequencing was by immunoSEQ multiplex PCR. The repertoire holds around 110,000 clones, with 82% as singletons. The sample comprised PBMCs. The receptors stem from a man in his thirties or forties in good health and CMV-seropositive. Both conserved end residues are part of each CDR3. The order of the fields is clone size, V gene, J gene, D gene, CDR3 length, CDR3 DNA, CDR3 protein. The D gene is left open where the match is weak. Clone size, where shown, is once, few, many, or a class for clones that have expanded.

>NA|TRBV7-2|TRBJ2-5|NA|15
TGTGCCAGCAGCTTCGACGCCCCCGCAGGGGAGACCCAGTACTTC
CASSFDAPAGETQYF
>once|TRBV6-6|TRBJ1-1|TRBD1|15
TGTGCCAGCAGTACGGGACAGCCGATGAACACTGAAGCTTTCTTT
CASSTGQPMNTEAFF
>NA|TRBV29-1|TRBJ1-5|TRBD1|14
TGCAGCGTCCAAACCGGGACAGGGGGCCAGCCCCAGCATTTT
CSVQTGTGGQPQHF
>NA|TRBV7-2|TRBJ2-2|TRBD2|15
TGTGCCAGCAGCTTTCAGCGGGGAAACACCGGGGAGCTGTTTTTT
CASSFQRGNTGELFF
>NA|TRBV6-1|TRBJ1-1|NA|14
TGTGCCAGCGGAAAACGGTCGTCGGGTGCTGAAGCTTTCTTT
CASGKRSSGAEAFF
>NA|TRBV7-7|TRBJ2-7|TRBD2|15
TGTGCTAGCAGCTTAGGCGGGGGGCCCGTCGACGAGCAGTACTTC
CASSLGGGPVDEQYF
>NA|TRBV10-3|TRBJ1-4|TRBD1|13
TGTGCCATCAGTGAGTTACAGGGGGAAAAACTGTTTTTT
CAISELQGEKLFF
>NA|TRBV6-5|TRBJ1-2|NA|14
TGTGCCAGCAGTTGGTCTGGGGCCCCTGGTGGCTACACCTTC
CASSWSGAPGGYTF
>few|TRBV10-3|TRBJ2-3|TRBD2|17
TGTGCCATCAGTGAGGTTCTAGCGGGGGGCCACACAGATACGCAGTATTTT
CAISEVLAGGHTDTQYF
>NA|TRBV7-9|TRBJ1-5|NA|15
TGTGCCAGCAGCTTAGTAGGCAGTCCGGGTCAGCCCCAGCATTTT
CASSLVGSPGQPQHF
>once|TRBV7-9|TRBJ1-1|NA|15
TGTGCCAGCAGCTTCGAGGGGGGGTCGAACACTGAAGCTTTCTTT
CASSFEGGSNTEAFF
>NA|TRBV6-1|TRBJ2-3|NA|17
TGTGCCAGCAGTGATGGGGAATTCGGGACTAGCACAGATACGCAGTATTTT
CASSDGEFGTSTDTQYF
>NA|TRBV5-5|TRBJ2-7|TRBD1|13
TGTGCCAGCAGCACCTGGACAGGTAACGAGCAGTACTTC
CASSTWTGNEQYF
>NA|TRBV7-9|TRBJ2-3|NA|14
TGTGCCAGCAGCCTAGCAGCCCTCACAGATACGCAGTATTTT
CASSLAALTDTQYF
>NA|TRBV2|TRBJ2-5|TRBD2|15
TGTGCCAGCACTAGCGGGGGCCCCCCCCGGGAGACCCAGTACTTC
CASTSGGPPRETQYF
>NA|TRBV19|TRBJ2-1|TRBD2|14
TGTGCCAGTAGTAGTGGGACTAGTGAGGGTGAGCAGTTCTTC
CASSSGTSEGEQFF
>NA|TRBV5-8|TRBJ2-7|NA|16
TGTGCCAGCAGCTATGAACAGGGATACTTCAGGGGCGAGCAGTACTTC
CASSYEQGYFRGEQYF
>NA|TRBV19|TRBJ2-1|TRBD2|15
TGTGCCAGTAGTATAGCAGCGGGGGAATACAATGAGCAGTTCTTC
CASSIAAGEYNEQFF
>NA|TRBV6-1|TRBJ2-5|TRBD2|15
TGTGCCAGCAGTGTCGTCGGGGGGTTGGAAGAGACCCAGTACTTC
CASSVVGGLEETQYF
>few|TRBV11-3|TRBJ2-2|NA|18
TGTGCCAGCAGCTGGGTTGCAGGGAGGTTGCTGAACACCGGGGAGCTGTTTTTT
CASSWVAGRLLNTGELFF
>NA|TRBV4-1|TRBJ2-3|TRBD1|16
TGCGCCAGCAGCCACGGCGCAGGACAGGGGACAGATACGCAGTATTTT
CASSHGAGQGTDTQYF
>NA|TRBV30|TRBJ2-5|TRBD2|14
TGTGCCTGGAGTGTATGGGGGGGTCGGGAGACCCAGTACTTC
CAWSVWGGRETQYF
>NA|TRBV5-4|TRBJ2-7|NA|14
TGTGCCAGCAGCTCTCGACAGGGAGGATACGAGCAGTACTTC
CASSSRQGGYEQYF
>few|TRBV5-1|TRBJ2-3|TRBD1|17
TGCGCCAGCAGCCCTGGGGACAGGGGGCCGCGCGCGGATACGCAGTATTTT
CASSPGDRGPRADTQYF
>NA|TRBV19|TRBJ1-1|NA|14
TGTGCCAGTAGTATAGATCGGGGAAACACTGAAGCTTTCTTT
CASSIDRGNTEAFF
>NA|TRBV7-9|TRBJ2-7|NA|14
TGTGCCAGCAGCTTAGTAACAGGTATACACGAGCAGTACTTC
CASSLVTGIHEQYF
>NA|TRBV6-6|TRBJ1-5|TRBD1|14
TGTGCCAGCAGTTCGGGACAGCTCAATCAGCCCCAGCATTTT
CASSSGQLNQPQHF
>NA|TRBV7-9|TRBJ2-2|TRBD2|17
TGTGCCAGCAGCTCGCGACTAGCGGGGGGGCAATCCGGGGAGCTGTTTTTT
CASSSRLAGGQSGELFF
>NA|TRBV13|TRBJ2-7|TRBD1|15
TGTGTCAGCAGCGCAACCGGGACAGGGTACTACGAGCAGTATTTC
CVSSATGTGYYEQYF